This T cell receptor (beta chain) comes out of a study of T cell responses to AZD1222 COVID-19 vaccine. Study-level results: Donors were chiefly white British, with a greater number of females, and clonal diversity was perhaps underestimated. The reported proportion of spike-specific TCRs targeting unmutated variant regions was nearly half.

Sequencing used immunoSEQ multiplex PCR; TCRdb keeps in-frame clones, though not all of them. The sample has some 120,000 clones; 84% are singletons. The germline CDR1 and CDR2 sequences are LNHDA and SQIVND (reference sequence). Trimming at V came to 6 bases and at J to 5 bases, leaving 6 bases not matched to a gene. The CDR3 length is 14 residues. Comment on this clone: The antigen is unknown.

Sequences were derived from peripheral blood, sampled 28 days after the second AZD1222 dose. The V call is TRBV19, the J call TRBJ2-2, with 7 bases aligning to TRBD1. The receptor was derived from an adult who received the AZD1222 COVID-19 vaccine. CDR3 in DNA: TGTGCCAGTAGAAAAACAGGGGATACCGGGGAGCTGTTTTTT. Translated, it gives CASRKTGDTGELFF.